This T cell receptor (beta chain) was sequenced during a study of vaccination and CD4 T cells after COVID-19. Study information: Following dose two, a median 72 days (range 14 to 241) passed before post-vaccine samples were taken.

The count of this clonotype is one. Its cognate antigen is unknown. CDR1 and CDR2 (germline): DFQATT, SNEGSKA (reference sequence). There are 15 residues in the CDR3. Trimming took 4 bases from V and 2 from J; bases not matched to a gene: 8. Findings and limits, study-wide: SARS-CoV-2-reactive clonotype medians increased from roughly 21 to 40, not significantly. Convalescent patients showed a median roughly 85% of reactive clones that were seen only post-vaccination.

The Oncomine TCR Beta short-read assay generated sequence data from the DNA of cultured CD4+ T cells. The genomic DNA was obtained from cultured CD4+ T cells by extraction with the QIAamp micro DNA kit. TCRdb processed the PCR reads anew with MiXCR; each CDR3 protein has one entry. The table records fewer than 15,000 distinct CDR3 sequences, around 60% of them present only once. The treatment: roughly 10-day PBMC culture with coronavirus spike peptide pools or control peptides (ViraFEST assay). The sample was CD4+ T cells from blood, cultured in vitro. The sequence came from a human donor who had recovered from COVID-19. The chain carries TRBV20-1 and TRBJ2-3; 8 nucleotides line up with TRBD2. The CDR3 region is CSATVGTRFTDTQYF. The CDR3, as DNA: TGCAGTGCTACAGTCGGGACTAGATTCACAGATACGCAGTATTTT.